The present TCR beta chain was sequenced within a study of CXCR3-negative and CXCR3-positive naive CD8 T cells. Overall study: Across all libraries, TRB reads numbered about 135 million, with about 1.5 +/- 0.3 million in each library. Points from the study as a whole: TRB CDR3s were more hydrophobic in CXCR3-positive than in CXCR3-negative naive cells. Post-cryopreservation CXCR3 expression was partly diminished, and the bulk of assays employed fresh PBMCs. Both naive subsets showed comparably high diversity, and memory CD8+ cells showed much lower diversity.

UMI labels and 5' RACE were used to prepare the TRB cDNA libraries. TCRdb reprocessed the 5' RACE reads and stores each CDR3 protein as one record, lacking DNA. The listing contains 110,000 or so distinct CDR3 sequences. About this clonotype itself: The antigen remains undetermined.

Looked up from germline, CDR1 is LNHNV and CDR2 is YYDKDF (reference sequence). The CDR3 totals 14 residues. Naive CD8+ T cells showed a CD45RO-CCR7+CD27+CD95- phenotype. V is TRBV15 and J is TRBJ1-2. Input material: naive CXCR3+ CD8+ T cells from blood. The subset was: CD45RO-CCR7+CD27+CD95- naive CD8+ T cells expressing CXCR3 (TNR3+). The source of this sequence is a human donor in good health. Some clones in this sample may be carry-over from other donors' samples. CDR3 loop: CATSNSRRSEGYTF.